This T cell receptor (beta chain) was recorded in a study of beta chain features in type 1 diabetes. Expressed TCRB transcripts were sequenced, since all the RNA that had been isolated was reverse transcribed. TCRdb keeps only in-frame clones here, not all; method: immunoSEQ multiplex PCR. Of a few hundred thousand clones listed, about 26% are singletons. V was shortened by 4 bases and J by 5 bases, with 9 bases between the two germline ends. This CDR3 is 11 amino acids long. From germline, CDR1 is DFQATT and CDR2 SNEGSKA (reference sequence). Sequencing was performed on central memory CD4+ T cells from blood. The V call is TRBV20-1, the J call TRBJ2-7; D possibly corresponds to TRBD1 (6 bases). The receptor's source is a man aged 30-40 years in good health. Written as DNA, the CDR3 is TGCAGTGCTAAACAGGGAAACGAGCAGTACTTC. Translation gives CSAKQGNEQYF.